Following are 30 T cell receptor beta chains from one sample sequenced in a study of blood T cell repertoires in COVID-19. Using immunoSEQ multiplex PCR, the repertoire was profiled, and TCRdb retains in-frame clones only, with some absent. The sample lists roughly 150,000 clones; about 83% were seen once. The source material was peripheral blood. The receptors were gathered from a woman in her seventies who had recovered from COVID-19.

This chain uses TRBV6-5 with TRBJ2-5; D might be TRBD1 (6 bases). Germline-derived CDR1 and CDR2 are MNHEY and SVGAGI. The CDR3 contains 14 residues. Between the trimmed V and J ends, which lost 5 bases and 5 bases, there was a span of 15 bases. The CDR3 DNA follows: TGTGCCAGCAGTCGCGGACAGTGGGAGGAGACCCAGTACTTC. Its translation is CASSRGQWEETQYF.

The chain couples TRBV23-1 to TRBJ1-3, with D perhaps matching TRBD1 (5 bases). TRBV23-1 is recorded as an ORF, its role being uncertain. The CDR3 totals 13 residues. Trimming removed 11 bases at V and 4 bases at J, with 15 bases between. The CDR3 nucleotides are TGCGCCCCTCGCGGGGCAGGAGGAAACACCATATATTTT. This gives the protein CAPRGAGGNTIYF.

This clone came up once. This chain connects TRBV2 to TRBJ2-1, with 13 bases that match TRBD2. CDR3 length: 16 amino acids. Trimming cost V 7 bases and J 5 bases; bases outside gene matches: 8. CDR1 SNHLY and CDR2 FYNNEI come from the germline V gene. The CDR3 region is CASNPEGLAGNNEQFF. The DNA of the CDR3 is TGTGCCAGCAACCCGGAGGGACTAGCGGGAAACAATGAGCAGTTCTTC.

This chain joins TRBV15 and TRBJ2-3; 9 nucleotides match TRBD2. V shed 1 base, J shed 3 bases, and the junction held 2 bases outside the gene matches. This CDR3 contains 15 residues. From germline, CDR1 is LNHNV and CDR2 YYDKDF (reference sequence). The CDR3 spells CATSRGAGGTDTQYF. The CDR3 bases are TGTGCCACCAGCAGAGGTGCGGGGGGGACAGATACGCAGTATTTT.

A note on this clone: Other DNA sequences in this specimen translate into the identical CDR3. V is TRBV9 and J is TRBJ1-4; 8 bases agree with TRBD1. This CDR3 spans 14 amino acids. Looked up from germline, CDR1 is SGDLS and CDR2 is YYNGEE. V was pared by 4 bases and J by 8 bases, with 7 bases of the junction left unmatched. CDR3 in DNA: TGTGCCAGCAGCCCAGGGGGCGCGGGCGAAAAACTGTTTTTT. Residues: CASSPGGAGEKLFF.

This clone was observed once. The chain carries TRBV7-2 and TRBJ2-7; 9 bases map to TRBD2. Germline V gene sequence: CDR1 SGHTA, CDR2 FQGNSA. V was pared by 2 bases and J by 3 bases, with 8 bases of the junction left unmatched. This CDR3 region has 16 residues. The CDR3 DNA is TGTGCCAGCAGCTTATCTAGCGGGACTGGTGGCTACGAGCAGTACTTC. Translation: CASSLSSGTGGYEQYF.

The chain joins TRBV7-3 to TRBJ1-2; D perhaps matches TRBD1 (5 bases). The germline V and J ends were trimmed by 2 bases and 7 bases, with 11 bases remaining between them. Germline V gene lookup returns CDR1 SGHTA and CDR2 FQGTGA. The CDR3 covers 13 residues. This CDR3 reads CASSLSQGFGYTF. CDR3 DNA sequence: TGTGCCAGCAGCTTATCCCAGGGATTTGGCTACACCTTC.

CDR3 in DNA: TGCGCCAGCAGCGAACCGGGACAGGACGAGCAGTACTTC. This gives the protein CASSEPGQDEQYF. The chain couples TRBV5-1 to TRBJ2-7, with TRBD1 matching 8 bases. The J segment lost 5 bases and the V segment lost 4 bases, leaving 5 bases of the junction unmatched. The CDR3 extends over 13 amino acids. Germline-derived CDR1 and CDR2 are SGHRS and YFSETQ. Full variable domain (rest looked up from reference TRBV5-1 and TRBJ2-7): KAGVTQTPRYLIKTRGQQVTLSCSPISGHRSVSWYQQTPGQGLQFLFEYFSETQRNKGNFPGRFSGRQFSNSRSEMNVSTLELGDSALYLCASSEPGQDEQYFGPGTRLTVT.

DNA for the CDR3: TGTGCCACCAGCAGAAGGGGGAGCACTGAAGCTTTCTTT. It is translated as CATSRRGSTEAFF. The chain recombines TRBV15 with TRBJ1-1; perhaps TRBD1 as D (6 bases). The germline V gene has CDR1 LNHNV and CDR2 YYDKDF (reference sequence). Trimming removed 2 bases from V and 4 bases from J, with 8 bases in between. The CDR3 has 13 amino acids.

CDR3: CASSQGQSRSYEQYF. CDR3 coding DNA: TGTGCCAGCAGTCAAGGACAATCAAGGTCCTACGAGCAGTACTTC. This sequence joins TRBV6-2 or TRBV6-3 and TRBJ2-7, with D maybe TRBD1 (5 bases). There are 15 residues in the CDR3. CDR1 and CDR2 from the germline V gene are MNHEY and SVGEGT. Trimming took off 5 bases at V and 1 base at J, with 15 bases between the two ends.

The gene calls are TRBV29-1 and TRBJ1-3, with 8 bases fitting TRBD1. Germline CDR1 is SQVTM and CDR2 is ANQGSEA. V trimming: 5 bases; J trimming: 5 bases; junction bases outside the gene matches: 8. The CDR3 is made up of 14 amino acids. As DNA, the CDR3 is TGCAGCGTTAAGGACAGGGATGAGAGAAACACCATATATTTT. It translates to CSVKDRDERNTIYF.

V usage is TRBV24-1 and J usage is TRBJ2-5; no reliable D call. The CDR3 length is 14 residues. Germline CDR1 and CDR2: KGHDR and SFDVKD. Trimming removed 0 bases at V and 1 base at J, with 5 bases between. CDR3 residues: CATSDLRSQETQYF. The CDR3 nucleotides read TGTGCCACCAGTGATTTGAGGAGCCAAGAGACCCAGTACTTC.

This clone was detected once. The CDR3 loop reads CSASVVGALSSYNEQFF. The CDR3 nucleotides are TGCAGTGCTAGTGTGGTGGGGGCCCTAAGCTCCTACAATGAGCAGTTCTTC. The chain carries TRBV20-1 and TRBJ2-1; perhaps TRBD1 as D (6 bases). V dropped 3 bases and J dropped 0 bases, with 18 bases sitting between them. CDR1 and CDR2 from the germline V gene are DFQATT and SNEGSKA (reference sequence). The length of the CDR3 is 17 residues.

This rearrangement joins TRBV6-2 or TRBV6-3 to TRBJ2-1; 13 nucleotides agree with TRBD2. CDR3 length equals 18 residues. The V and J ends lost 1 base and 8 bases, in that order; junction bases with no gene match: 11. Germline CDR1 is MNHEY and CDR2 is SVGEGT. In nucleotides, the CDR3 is TGTGCCAGCAGTTACTTAACTAGCGGGGGGGCCAGGGGCCATGAGCAGTTCTTC. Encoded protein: CASSYLTSGGARGHEQFF.

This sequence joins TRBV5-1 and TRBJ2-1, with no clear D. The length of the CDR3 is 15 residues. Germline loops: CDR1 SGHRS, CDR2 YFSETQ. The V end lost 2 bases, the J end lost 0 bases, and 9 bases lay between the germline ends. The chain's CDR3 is CASSFPRSSYNEQFF. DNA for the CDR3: TGCGCCAGCAGCTTCCCCCGGAGCTCCTACAATGAGCAGTTCTTC.

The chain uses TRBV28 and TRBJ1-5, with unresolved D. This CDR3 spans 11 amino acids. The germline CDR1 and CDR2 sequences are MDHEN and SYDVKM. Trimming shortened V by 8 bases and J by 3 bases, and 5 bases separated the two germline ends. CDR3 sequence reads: CASRDNQPQHF. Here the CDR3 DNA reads TGTGCCAGCCGGGACAATCAGCCCCAGCATTTT.

CDR3 protein: CASSLGPTDEQFF. In nucleotides, the CDR3 is TGCGCCAGCAGCTTGGGGCCGACAGATGAGCAGTTCTTC. The chain is built from TRBV5-1 and TRBJ2-1; tentative D call: TRBD1 (5 bases). V gave up 0 bases and J gave up 8 bases, with 9 bases separating them. Looked up from germline, CDR1 is SGHRS and CDR2 is YFSETQ. This CDR3 has 13 amino acids.

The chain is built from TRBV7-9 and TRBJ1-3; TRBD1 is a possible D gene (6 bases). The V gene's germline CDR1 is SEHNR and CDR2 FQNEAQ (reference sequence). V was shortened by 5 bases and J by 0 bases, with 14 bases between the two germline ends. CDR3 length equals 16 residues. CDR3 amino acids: CASSKSPGVSGNTIYF. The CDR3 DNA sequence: TGTGCCAGCAGCAAAAGCCCAGGGGTCTCTGGAAACACCATATATTTT.

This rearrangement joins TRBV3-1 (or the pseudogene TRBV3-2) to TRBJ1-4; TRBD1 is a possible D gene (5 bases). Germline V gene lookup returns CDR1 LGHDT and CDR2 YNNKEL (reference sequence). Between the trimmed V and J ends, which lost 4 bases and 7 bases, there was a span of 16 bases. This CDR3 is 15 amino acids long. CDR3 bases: TGTGCCAGCAGCCGCGGTGAGGGGAGGGGTGAAAAACTGTTTTTT. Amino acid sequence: CASSRGEGRGEKLFF.

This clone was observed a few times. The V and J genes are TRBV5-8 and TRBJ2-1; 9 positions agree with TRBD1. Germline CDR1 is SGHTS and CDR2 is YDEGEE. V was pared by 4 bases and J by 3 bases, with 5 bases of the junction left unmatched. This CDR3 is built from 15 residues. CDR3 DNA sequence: TGTGCCAGCAGCGTGACAGGGGGGAACTACAATGAGCAGTTCTTC. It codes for CASSVTGGNYNEQFF.

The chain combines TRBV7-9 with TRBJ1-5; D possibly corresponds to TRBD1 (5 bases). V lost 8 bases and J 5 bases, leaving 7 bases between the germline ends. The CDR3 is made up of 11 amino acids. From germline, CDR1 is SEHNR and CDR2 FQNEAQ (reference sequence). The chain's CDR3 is CASGGDQPQHF. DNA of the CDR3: TGTGCCAGCGGGGGGGATCAGCCCCAGCATTTT.

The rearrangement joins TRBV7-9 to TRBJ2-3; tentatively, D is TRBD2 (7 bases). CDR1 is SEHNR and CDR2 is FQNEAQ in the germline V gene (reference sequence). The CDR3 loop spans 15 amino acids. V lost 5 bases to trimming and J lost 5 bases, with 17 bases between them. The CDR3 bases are TGTGCCAGCAGCCGACCCGGGGGGCCCGGAGATACGCAGTATTTT. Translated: CASSRPGGPGDTQYF. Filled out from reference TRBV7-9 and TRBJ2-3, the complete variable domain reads DTGVSQNPRHKITKRGQNVTFRCDPISEHNRLYWYRQTLGQGPEFLTYFQNEAQLEKSRLLSDRFSAERPKGSFSTLEIQRTEQGDSAMYLCASSRPGGPGDTQYFGPGTRLTVL.

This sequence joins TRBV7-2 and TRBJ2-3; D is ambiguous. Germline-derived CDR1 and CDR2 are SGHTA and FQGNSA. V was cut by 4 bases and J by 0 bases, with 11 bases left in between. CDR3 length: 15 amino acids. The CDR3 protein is CASSYGGESTDTQYF. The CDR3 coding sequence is TGTGCCAGCAGCTATGGCGGAGAGAGCACAGATACGCAGTATTTT.

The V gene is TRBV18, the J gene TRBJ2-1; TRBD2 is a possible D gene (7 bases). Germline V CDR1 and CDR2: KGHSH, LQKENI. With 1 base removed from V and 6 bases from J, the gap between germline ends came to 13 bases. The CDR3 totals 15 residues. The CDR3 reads CASSPQAGAVNEQFF. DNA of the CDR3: TGTGCCAGCTCACCACAGGCGGGGGCGGTCAATGAGCAGTTCTTC.

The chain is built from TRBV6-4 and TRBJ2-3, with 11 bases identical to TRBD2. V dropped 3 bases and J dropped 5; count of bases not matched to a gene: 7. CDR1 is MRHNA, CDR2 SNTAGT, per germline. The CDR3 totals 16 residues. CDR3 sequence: CASSESSGGHGDTQYF. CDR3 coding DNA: TGTGCCAGCAGTGAGTCTAGCGGGGGGCACGGAGATACGCAGTATTTT.

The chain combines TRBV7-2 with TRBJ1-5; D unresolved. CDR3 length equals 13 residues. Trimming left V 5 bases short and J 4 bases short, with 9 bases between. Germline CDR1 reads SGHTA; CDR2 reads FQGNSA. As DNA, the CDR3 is TGTGCCAGCAGCCTAAGTTGGAATCAGCCCCAGCATTTT. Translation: CASSLSWNQPQHF.

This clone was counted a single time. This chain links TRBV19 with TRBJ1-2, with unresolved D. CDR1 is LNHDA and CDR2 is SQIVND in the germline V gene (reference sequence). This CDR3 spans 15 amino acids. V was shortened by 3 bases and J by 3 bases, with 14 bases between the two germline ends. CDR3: CASSIGRRGDYGYTF. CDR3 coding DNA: TGTGCCAGTAGTATTGGGCGACGCGGGGACTATGGCTACACCTTC.

The CDR3 DNA reads as TGTGCCAGCAGTTACCAGGGGGCCACCCGGGATACGCAGTATTTT. Residues: CASSYQGATRDTQYF. The V and J genes are TRBV6-2 or TRBV6-3 and TRBJ2-3, with 8 bases identical to TRBD1. CDR3 size: 15 residues. With V trimmed by 2 bases and J by 6 bases, 7 bases remained unmatched. The germline gives CDR1 MNHEY, CDR2 SVGEGT.

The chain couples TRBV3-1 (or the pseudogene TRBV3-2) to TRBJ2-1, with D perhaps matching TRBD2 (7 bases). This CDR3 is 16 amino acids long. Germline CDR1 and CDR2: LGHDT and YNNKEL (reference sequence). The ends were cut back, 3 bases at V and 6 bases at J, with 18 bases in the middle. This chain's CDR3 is CASSQVWGGAGNEQFF. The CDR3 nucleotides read TGTGCCAGCAGCCAGGTTTGGGGGGGCGCCGGCAATGAGCAGTTCTTC.

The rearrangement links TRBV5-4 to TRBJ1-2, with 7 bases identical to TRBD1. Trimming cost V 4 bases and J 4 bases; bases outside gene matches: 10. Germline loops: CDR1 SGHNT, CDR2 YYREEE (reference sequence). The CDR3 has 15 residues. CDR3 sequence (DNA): TGTGCCAGCAGCCCAGACGTACAGGGGCCCTATGGCTACACCTTC. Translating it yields CASSPDVQGPYGYTF.